This T cell receptor beta chain was captured in a study of blood T cell repertoires in COVID-19. Overall study context: The origin of the acute and convalescent COVID-19 samples was the United States, Italy and Spain.

CDR3 length: 16 amino acids. Germline CDR1 is MNHNS and CDR2 is SASEGT. Trimming left V 4 bases short and J 2 bases short, with 17 bases between. Seattle-derived patients entered the study during active infection and were followed longitudinally. Original methodology: It was from reference gene primer amplification that nucleated cell counts were estimated. This table comes from immunoSEQ multiplex PCR, and its TCRdb copy is limited to in-frame clones, with some not included. Clone size and V and J calls were adopted from that table, with D and trimming inferred from the DNA. Altogether hundreds of thousands of clones are present, around 87% being singletons, with the ten largest covering approximately 2.5%.

Material: peripheral blood. This receptor was obtained from a woman between 55 and 75 years old with COVID-19, enrolled during active disease. The chain couples TRBV6-1 to TRBJ1-2, with a possible D match to TRBD1 (5 bases). CDR3 bases: TGTGCCAGCAGTGTTCAGCAGGGAAGAGGAAACTATGGCTACACCTTC. It yields the protein CASSVQQGRGNYGYTF.